The clone carrying this TCR beta chain was counted at least ten times. Its antigen remains unidentified. Samples came from axillary lymph nodes draining the breast cancer. The data derive from a study of breast tumors, draining lymph nodes, adjacent tissues. Study-level findings and limits: Findings are consistent with lymph node origin and intratumoral expansion of most tumor T cells. Compared with lymph nodes, tumors were less diverse; compared with nontumor tissue, more. Data only fit, rather than demonstrated, lymph node origin of most tumor T cells. Compared with basal-like, luminal-like tumors shared significantly more repertoire with nontumor tissue.

MiXCR, run by TCRdb on the multiplex PCR reads, gives a single entry per CDR3 protein. In the table there are 120,000 or so distinct CDR3 sequences, just under 20% of which are singletons. CDR3 size: 14 residues. V lost 5 bases and J lost 6; bases outside the gene matches: 10. In germline, CDR1 is DFQATT, CDR2 SNEGSKA (reference sequence). Sequencing was performed on axillary lymph node tissue. The rearrangement links TRBV20-1 to TRBJ1-3, with 7 bases matching TRBD1. This sequence originates from a female donor with breast cancer. Some clones in this sample may be carry-over from other donors' samples. The CDR3 DNA sequence: TGCAGTGCTGAAGACAGGGAAGGATCAAACACCATATATTTT. Protein: CSAEDREGSNTIYF.